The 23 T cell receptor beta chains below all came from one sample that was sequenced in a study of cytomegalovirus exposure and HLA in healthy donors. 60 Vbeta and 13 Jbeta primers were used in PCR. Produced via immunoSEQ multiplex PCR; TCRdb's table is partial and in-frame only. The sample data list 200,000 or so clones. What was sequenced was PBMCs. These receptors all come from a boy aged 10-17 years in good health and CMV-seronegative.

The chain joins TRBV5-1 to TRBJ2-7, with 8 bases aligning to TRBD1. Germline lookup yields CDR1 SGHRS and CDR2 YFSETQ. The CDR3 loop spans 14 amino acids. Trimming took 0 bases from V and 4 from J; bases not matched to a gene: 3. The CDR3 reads CASSLAGGTYEQYF. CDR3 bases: TGCGCCAGCAGCTTGGCAGGGGGCACATACGAGCAGTACTTC. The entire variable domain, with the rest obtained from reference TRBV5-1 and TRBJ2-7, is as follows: KAGVTQTPRYLIKTRGQQVTLSCSPISGHRSVSWYQQTPGQGLQFLFEYFSETQRNKGNFPGRFSGRQFSNSRSEMNVSTLELGDSALYLCASSLAGGTYEQYFGPGTRLTVT.

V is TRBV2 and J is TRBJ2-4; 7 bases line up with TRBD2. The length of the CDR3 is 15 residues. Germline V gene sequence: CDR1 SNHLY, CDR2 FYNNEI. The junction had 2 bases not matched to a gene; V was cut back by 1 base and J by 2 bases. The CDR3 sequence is CASSEDGGSKNIQYF. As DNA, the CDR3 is TGTGCCAGCAGTGAAGACGGGGGGTCCAAAAACATTCAGTACTTC.

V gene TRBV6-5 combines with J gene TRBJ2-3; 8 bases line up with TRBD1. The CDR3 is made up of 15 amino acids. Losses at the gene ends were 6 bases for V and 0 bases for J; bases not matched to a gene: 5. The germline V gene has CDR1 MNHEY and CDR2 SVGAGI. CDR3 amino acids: CASRRGQGSTDTQYF. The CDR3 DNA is TGTGCCAGCAGAAGAGGACAGGGTAGCACAGATACGCAGTATTTT.

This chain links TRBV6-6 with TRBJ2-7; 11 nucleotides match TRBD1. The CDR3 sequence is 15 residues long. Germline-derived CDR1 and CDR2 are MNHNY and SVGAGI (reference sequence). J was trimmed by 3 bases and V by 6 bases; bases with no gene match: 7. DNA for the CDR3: TGTGCCAGCAGGCCGGGACAGGGGGGTCGCTACGAGCAGTACTTC. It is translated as CASRPGQGGRYEQYF.

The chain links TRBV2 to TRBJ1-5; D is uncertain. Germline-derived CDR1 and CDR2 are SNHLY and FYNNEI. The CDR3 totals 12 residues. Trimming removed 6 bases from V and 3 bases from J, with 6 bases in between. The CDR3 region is CASRGDNQPQHF. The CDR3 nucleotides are TGTGCCAGCAGGGGAGACAATCAGCCCCAGCATTTT.

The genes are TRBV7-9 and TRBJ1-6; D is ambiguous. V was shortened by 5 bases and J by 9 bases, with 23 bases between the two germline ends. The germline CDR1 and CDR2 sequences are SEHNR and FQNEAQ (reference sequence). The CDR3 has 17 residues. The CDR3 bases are TGTGCCAGCAGCCCCGGACGGGCCCGGAGGCAAATTTCACCCCTCCACTTT. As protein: CASSPGRARRQISPLHF.

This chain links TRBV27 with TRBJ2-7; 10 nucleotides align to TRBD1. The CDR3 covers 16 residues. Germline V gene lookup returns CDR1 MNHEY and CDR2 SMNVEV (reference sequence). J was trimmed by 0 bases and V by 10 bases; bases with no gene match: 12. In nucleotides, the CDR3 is TGTGCCACCCGGGACAGGGGTTTAATGAGCTCCTACGAGCAGTACTTC. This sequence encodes CATRDRGLMSSYEQYF.

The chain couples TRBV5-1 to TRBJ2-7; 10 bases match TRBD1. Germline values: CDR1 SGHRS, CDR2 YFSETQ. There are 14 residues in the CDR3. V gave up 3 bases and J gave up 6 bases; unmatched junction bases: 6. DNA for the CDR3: TGCGCCAGCAGCTCTGGGACAGGGGCCTCCGAGCAGTACTTC. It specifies CASSSGTGASEQYF.

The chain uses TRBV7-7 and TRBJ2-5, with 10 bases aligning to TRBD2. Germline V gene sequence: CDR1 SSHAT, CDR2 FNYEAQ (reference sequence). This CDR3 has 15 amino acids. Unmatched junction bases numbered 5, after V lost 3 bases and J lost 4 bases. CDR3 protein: CASSFVTSGVETQYF. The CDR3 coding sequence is TGTGCCAGCAGCTTCGTAACTAGCGGGGTAGAGACCCAGTACTTC.

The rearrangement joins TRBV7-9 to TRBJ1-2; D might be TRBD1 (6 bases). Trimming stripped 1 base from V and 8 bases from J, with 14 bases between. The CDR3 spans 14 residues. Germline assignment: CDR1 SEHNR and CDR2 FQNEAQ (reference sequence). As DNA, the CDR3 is TGTGCCAGCAGCTTAGAGGGGGGGAAGGAAGGCTACACCTTC. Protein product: CASSLEGGKEGYTF. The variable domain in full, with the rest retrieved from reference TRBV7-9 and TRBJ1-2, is DTGVSQNPRHKITKRGQNVTFRCDPISEHNRLYWYRQTLGQGPEFLTYFQNEAQLEKSRLLSDRFSAERPKGSFSTLEIQRTEQGDSAMYLCASSLEGGKEGYTFGSGTRLTVV.

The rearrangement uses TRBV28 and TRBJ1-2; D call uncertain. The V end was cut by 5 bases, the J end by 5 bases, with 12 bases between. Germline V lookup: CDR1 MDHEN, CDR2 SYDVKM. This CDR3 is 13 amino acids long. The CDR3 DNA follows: TGTGCCAGCAGTCCACCCACACGTTATGGCTACACCTTC. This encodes CASSPPTRYGYTF.

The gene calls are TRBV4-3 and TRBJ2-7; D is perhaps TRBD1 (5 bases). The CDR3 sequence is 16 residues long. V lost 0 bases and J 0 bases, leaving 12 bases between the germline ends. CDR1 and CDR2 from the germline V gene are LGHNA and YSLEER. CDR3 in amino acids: CASSQDWGRLSYEQYF. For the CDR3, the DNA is TGCGCCAGCAGCCAAGATTGGGGCAGGCTCTCCTACGAGCAGTACTTC.

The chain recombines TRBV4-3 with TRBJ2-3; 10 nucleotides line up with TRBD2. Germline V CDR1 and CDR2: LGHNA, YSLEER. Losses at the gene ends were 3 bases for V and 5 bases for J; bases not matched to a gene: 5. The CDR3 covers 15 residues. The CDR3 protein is CASSHSLAGEDTQYF. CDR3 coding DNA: TGCGCCAGCAGCCATTCTCTAGCGGGGGAAGATACGCAGTATTTT.

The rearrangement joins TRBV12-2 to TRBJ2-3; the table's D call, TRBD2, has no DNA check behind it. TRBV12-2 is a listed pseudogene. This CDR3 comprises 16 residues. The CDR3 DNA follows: TGTGCAAGTCGCCCACGCGAGCGGGGGAGCACAGATACGCAGTATTTT. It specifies CASRPRERGSTDTQYF.

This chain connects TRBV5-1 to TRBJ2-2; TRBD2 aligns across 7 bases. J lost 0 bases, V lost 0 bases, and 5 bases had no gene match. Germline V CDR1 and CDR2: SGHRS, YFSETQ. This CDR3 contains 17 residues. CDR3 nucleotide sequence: TGCGCCAGCAGCTTGGTAGCAGCGGGGCCGAACACCGGGGAGCTGTTTTTT. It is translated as CASSLVAAGPNTGELFF. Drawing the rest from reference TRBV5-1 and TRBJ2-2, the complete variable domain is KAGVTQTPRYLIKTRGQQVTLSCSPISGHRSVSWYQQTPGQGLQFLFEYFSETQRNKGNFPGRFSGRQFSNSRSEMNVSTLELGDSALYLCASSLVAAGPNTGELFFGEGSRLTVL.

The CDR3 protein is CASSAGDRSTAFF. CDR3 DNA sequence: TGTGCCAGCAGCGCGGGGGACAGAAGTACGGCTTTCTTT. This sequence joins TRBV9 and TRBJ1-1, with 7 bases that match TRBD1. J lost 11 bases, V lost 3 bases, and 10 bases had no gene match. The germline gives CDR1 SGDLS, CDR2 YYNGEE. CDR3 length: 13 amino acids.

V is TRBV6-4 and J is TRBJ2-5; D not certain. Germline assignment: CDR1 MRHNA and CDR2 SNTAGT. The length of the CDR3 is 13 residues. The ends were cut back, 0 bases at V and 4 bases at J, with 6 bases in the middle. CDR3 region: CASSDSGGETQYF. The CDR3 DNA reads TGTGCCAGCAGTGACTCCGGCGGAGAGACCCAGTACTTC.

The CDR3 DNA reads TGTGCCAGCAAACCGACAGGAGAACTATCCGGCTACACCTTC. Amino acid sequence: CASKPTGELSGYTF. The V call is TRBV2, the J call TRBJ1-2; a weak D match, TRBD1 (6 bases). Germline CDR1 is SNHLY and CDR2 is FYNNEI. With 7 bases removed from V and 8 bases from J, the gap between germline ends came to 20 bases. CDR3 length equals 14 residues.

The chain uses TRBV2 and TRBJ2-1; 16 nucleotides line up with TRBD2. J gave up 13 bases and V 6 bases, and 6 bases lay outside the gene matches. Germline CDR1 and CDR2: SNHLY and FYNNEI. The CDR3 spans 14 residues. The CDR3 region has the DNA TGTGCCAGCAGGGCGGGACTAGCGGGGGGGAAACAGTTCTTC. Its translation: CASRAGLAGGKQFF.

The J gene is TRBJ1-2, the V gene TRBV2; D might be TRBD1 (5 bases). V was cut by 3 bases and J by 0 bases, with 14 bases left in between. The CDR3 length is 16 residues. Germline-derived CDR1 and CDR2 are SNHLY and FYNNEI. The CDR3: CASSDRGTIPNYGYTF. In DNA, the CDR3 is TGTGCCAGCAGTGATCGGGGGACGATACCTAACTATGGCTACACCTTC.

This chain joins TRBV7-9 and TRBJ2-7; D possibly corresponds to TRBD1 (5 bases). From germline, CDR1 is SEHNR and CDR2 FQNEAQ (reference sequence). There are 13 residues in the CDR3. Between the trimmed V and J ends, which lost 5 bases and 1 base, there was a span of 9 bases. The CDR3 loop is CASSRQNSYEQYF. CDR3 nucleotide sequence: TGTGCCAGCAGCCGACAGAATTCCTACGAGCAGTACTTC.

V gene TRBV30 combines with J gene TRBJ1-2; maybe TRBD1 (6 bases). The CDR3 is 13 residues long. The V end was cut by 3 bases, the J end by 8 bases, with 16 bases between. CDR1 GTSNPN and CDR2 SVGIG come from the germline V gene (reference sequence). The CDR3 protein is CAWRGTPGGGYTF. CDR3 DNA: TGTGCCTGGAGAGGCACCCCGGGGGGCGGCTACACCTTC.

CDR3 DNA sequence: TGCAGCGCATCAACCTCAGGGTCTCAAGGCTACACCTTC. Protein sequence: CSASTSGSQGYTF. The V gene is TRBV29-1, the J gene TRBJ1-2, with D perhaps matching TRBD1 (5 bases). The CDR3 totals 13 residues. V gave up 7 bases and J gave up 8 bases, with 20 bases separating them. The germline V gene has CDR1 SQVTM and CDR2 ANQGSEA. Variable domain in full (rest from reference TRBV29-1 and TRBJ1-2): SAVISQKPSRDICQRGTSLTIQCQVDSQVTMMFWYRQQPGQSLTLIATANQGSEATYESGFVIDKFPISRPNLTFSTLTVSNMSPEDSSIYLCSASTSGSQGYTFGSGTRLTVV.